The present TCR beta chain was sequenced within a study of metastatic and nonmetastatic thyroid tumors. Study information: Peripheral blood and tumor or nodule samples from malignant and benign thyroid patients were compared.

With respect to this clone: This may stem from a read error, because a much larger clone lies one nucleotide away. In the same sample, other DNA sequences code for this CDR3.

TCRdb re-called clones from the PCR reads using MiXCR. The sample consists of 15,000 to 20,000 clones, roughly 20% of them appearing once. Patients were all untreated before their thyroid surgery. The CDR3 has 14 residues. Germline V gene data show CDR1 as LGHDT and CDR2 as YNNKEL (reference sequence). This TCR was recovered from a female donor with papillary thyroid cancer or a benign thyroid nodule (not recorded which). Some clones in this sample may be carry-over from other donors' samples. Sample: adjacent normal tissue. The V call is TRBV3-1, the J call TRBJ1-5; unclear D gene. CDR3 bases: TGTGCCAGCAGCCGTATTTATAGCAACCAGCCCCAGCATTTT. Protein product: CASSRIYSNQPQHF. The full variable domain, rest sourced from reference TRBV3-1 and TRBJ1-5, is DTAVSQTPKYLVTQMGNDKSIKCEQNLGHDTMYWYKQDSKKFLKIMFSYNNKELIINETVPNRFSPKSPDKAHLNLHINSLELGDSAVYFCASSRIYSNQPQHFGDGTRLSIL.